This TCR beta chain is drawn from a study of technical replicates of blood from several donors. V lost 0 bases, J lost 4 bases, and 7 bases lay in between. Looked up from germline, CDR1 is MGHRA and CDR2 is YSYEKL. The CDR3 spans 13 residues. Clones were sequenced by immunoSEQ multiplex PCR, and TCRdb holds only the in-frame ones, with some missing. The sample contains about 93,000 clones, 95% of which appear only once. The sample taken for sequencing was T cells isolated from PBMCs. The chain uses TRBV4-1 and TRBJ2-7, with D perhaps matching TRBD1 (6 bases). The clonotype was recovered from a human donor in good health. CDR3 sequence reads: CASSQDRGYEQYF. As DNA, the CDR3 is TGCGCCAGCAGCCAAGACAGGGGTTACGAGCAGTACTTC.